The sample holds many counts of the clone carrying this TCR beta chain. What it binds is not known. This record belongs to a study of regulatory T cells in long-lasting Graves disease. Broader study findings: Segments TRBV28, TRBJ1-2 and TRBJ2-5 showed preferential usage in persistent disease.

The time point: persistent/refractory GD, antithyroid drugs over 5 years with positive TRAb. Scientists built the TCR library using RNA that was extracted from PBMCs. Germline V gene lookup returns CDR1 KGHSH and CDR2 LQKENI. CDR3 length: 12 amino acids. V lost 2 bases and J 4 bases, leaving 5 bases between the germline ends. Relying on iRepertoire HTBI primers and Arm-PCR of CDR3 regions, the team built TCR beta libraries. TCRdb used MiXCR to reprocess the multiplex PCR reads, holding one entry per CDR3 protein. The sample has under 350,000 distinct CDR3 sequences, around a fifth seen once. The chain combines TRBV18 with TRBJ2-5; unclear D gene. This receptor was identified in a female donor with Graves disease. The input for sequencing was peripheral blood mononuclear cells (PBMCs), taken when the disease was refractory, from a patient treated with antithyroid drugs. The CDR3 region has the DNA TGTGCCAGCTCACCATCGACAGAGACCCAGTACTTC. This sequence encodes CASSPSTETQYF.